The clone carrying this T cell receptor beta chain appeared many times. As yet, its antigen is unknown. Unique molecular identifiers were present on the cDNA, which also gained a universal primer site by template switching. TCRdb re-called the 5' RACE reads with MiXCR, one entry per CDR3 protein. In the table there are approximately 240,000 distinct CDR3 sequences, roughly an eighth of which are singletons. The data are from a study of identical twins. Study-level findings and limits: In cord blood, abundant beta clonotypes had fewer insertions; memory showed no trend.

Losses at the gene ends were 5 bases for V and 7 bases for J; bases not matched to a gene: 12. The CDR3 extends over 14 amino acids. The germline gives CDR1 DFQATT, CDR2 SNEGSKA (reference sequence). This sequence originates from a woman younger than 35 in good health. The V and J genes are TRBV20-1 and TRBJ1-1; the match to TRBD1 covers 8 bases. The sample taken for sequencing was memory (CD45RO+) T cells sorted from blood. CDR3: CSARSPGTGLEAFF. The CDR3, as DNA: TGCAGTGCTCGATCTCCGGGGACAGGCCTTGAAGCTTTCTTT.